What follows are 20 T cell receptor beta chains derived from one specimen sequenced in a study of blood T cell repertoires in COVID-19. Method: immunoSEQ multiplex PCR; TCRdb's copy keeps in-frame clones and lacks some. The table has around 300,000 clones, roughly 85% seen once. The sequencing input was peripheral blood. These receptor sequences come from a woman aged 70-85 years with acute or convalescent COVID-19.

The rearrangement links TRBV5-1 to TRBJ2-1, with TRBD1 as a possible D gene (6 bases). V shed 3 bases and J shed 0 bases, with 10 bases lying between them. The length of the CDR3 is 15 residues. Per the germline V gene, CDR1 is SGHRS and CDR2 is YFSETQ. The CDR3 loop is CASSSGDNSYNEQFF. In DNA form, the CDR3 reads TGCGCCAGCAGCTCCGGGGACAACTCCTACAATGAGCAGTTCTTC.

J is TRBJ2-3 and V is TRBV19; a weak D match, TRBD2 (5 bases). In germline, CDR1 is LNHDA, CDR2 SQIVND (reference sequence). Deletions cut 5 bases from V and 6 bases from J, with 15 bases between. This CDR3 region has 14 residues. The CDR3 DNA follows: TGTGCCAGTAGTTTGGACCCGGGGAGCGATACGCAGTATTTT. Its protein product is CASSLDPGSDTQYF.

This chain joins TRBV5-5 and TRBJ2-7; possible D gene TRBD2, 5 bases. Trimming removed 1 base at V and 4 bases at J, with 9 bases between. Germline V lookup: CDR1 SGHKS, CDR2 YYEKEE (reference sequence). The CDR3 length is 13 residues. The CDR3 region is CASSLLGDYEQYF. The CDR3, as DNA: TGTGCCAGCAGCTTGTTGGGAGATTACGAGCAGTACTTC. The full variable domain, rest sourced from reference TRBV5-5 and TRBJ2-7, is DAGVTQSPTHLIKTRGQQVTLRCSPISGHKSVSWYQQVLGQGPQFIFQYYEKEERGRGNFPDRFSARQFPNYSSELNVNALLLGDSALYLCASSLLGDYEQYFGPGTRLTVT.

The V and J genes are TRBV12-3 or TRBV12-4 and TRBJ2-4, with a tentative D call TRBD1 (5 bases). CDR3 length: 13 amino acids. Trimming took off 6 bases at V and 3 bases at J, with 9 bases between the two ends. In DNA, the CDR3 is TGTGCCAGCAGACCAGGGTACAAAAACATTCAGTACTTC. Protein: CASRPGYKNIQYF.

The V and J genes are TRBV3-1 (or the pseudogene TRBV3-2) and TRBJ2-7; perhaps TRBD2 as D (7 bases). The CDR3 sequence is 14 residues long. V lost 10 bases to trimming and J lost 0 bases, with 16 bases between them. The V gene's germline CDR1 is LGHDT and CDR2 YNNKEL (reference sequence). The CDR3 nucleotides read TGTGCCACTTCACGCGGGGGCCTCTCCTACGAGCAGTACTTC. This gives the protein CATSRGGLSYEQYF.

The chain joins TRBV5-1 to TRBJ2-3; 14 bases align to TRBD2. CDR3 length: 17 residues. Germline CDR1 reads SGHRS; CDR2 reads YFSETQ. After removal of 3 bases from V and 6 bases from J, the junction contained 9 bases not matched to a gene. CDR3 nucleotide sequence: TGCGCCAGCAGCTGGACTAGCGGGGGGAAAGTTGTGGATACGCAGTATTTT. It codes for CASSWTSGGKVVDTQYF.

The rearrangement links TRBV20-1 to TRBJ1-6; 9 bases match TRBD1. The germline V gene has CDR1 DFQATT and CDR2 SNEGSKA (reference sequence). CDR3 length: 16 amino acids. J lost 3 bases, V lost 3 bases, and 6 bases had no gene match. The CDR3 coding sequence is TGCAGTGCTAGTAGGGGGACAGGGAACTATAATTCACCCCTCCACTTT. Amino acids: CSASRGTGNYNSPLHF.

The chain has TRBV2 and TRBJ1-2; a possible D gene is TRBD1 (5 bases). CDR1 and CDR2 from the germline V gene are SNHLY and FYNNEI. This CDR3 comprises 14 residues. V lost 0 bases and J 8 bases, leaving 13 bases between the germline ends. DNA of the CDR3: TGTGCCAGCAGTGAAGCAGGTCAGGGAATAGGCTACACCTTC. This translates into CASSEAGQGIGYTF.

As to this clone: Possible read error: a much larger clone is one base away. The V call is TRBV14, the J call TRBJ2-1; 8 nucleotides match TRBD2. The germline gives CDR1 SGHDN, CDR2 FVKESK. The CDR3 covers 15 residues. V lost 0 bases to trimming and J lost 2 bases; unmatched junction nucleotides: 0. The CDR3 nucleotides read TGTGCCAGCAGCCAAGACGGGGGGGCCTACAATGAGCAGTTCTTC. Protein sequence: CASSQDGGAYNEQFF.

The chain has TRBV2 and TRBJ2-5, with 15 bases identical to TRBD2. Germline CDR1 is SNHLY and CDR2 is FYNNEI. This CDR3 comprises 18 residues. V was pared by 6 bases and J by 0 bases, with 8 bases of the junction left unmatched. The CDR3 region has the DNA TGTGCCAGCAGCGGAGGACTAGCGGGGGGGCCCTACCAAGAGACCCAGTACTTC. Residues: CASSGGLAGGPYQETQYF.

This chain joins TRBV19 and TRBJ1-6; perhaps TRBD1 as D (6 bases). The CDR3 contains 14 residues. Between the trimmed V and J ends, which lost 11 bases and 6 bases, there was a span of 17 bases. The germline V gene encodes CDR1 LNHDA and CDR2 SQIVND (reference sequence). The CDR3 spells CASRSAGANSPLHF. The CDR3 DNA is TGTGCCTCCCGCAGCGCGGGGGCTAATTCACCCCTCCACTTT. The full variable domain, completed using reference TRBV19 and TRBJ1-6, is DGGITQSPKYLFRKEGQNVTLSCEQNLNHDAMYWYRQDPGQGLRLIYYSQIVNDFQKGDIAEGYSVSREKKESFPLTVTSAQKNPTAFYLCASRSAGANSPLHFGNGTRLTVT.

The sample holds one count of this clone. The chain couples TRBV6-5 to TRBJ2-7; the match to TRBD1 covers 8 bases. The CDR3 loop spans 13 amino acids. Germline V lookup: CDR1 MNHEY, CDR2 SVGAGI. Germline trimming cut 5 bases from V and 5 bases from J; bases unmatched to any gene: 5. CDR3 nucleotide sequence: TGTGCCAGCAGTCCAGGGGGCGTCAACGAGCAGTACTTC. Translation gives CASSPGGVNEQYF.

This sequence joins TRBV20-1 and TRBJ2-3; TRBD2 might be the D (5 bases). From germline, CDR1 is DFQATT and CDR2 SNEGSKA (reference sequence). The CDR3 length is 18 residues. V was clipped by 3 bases and J by 1 base, with 23 bases between them. CDR3 bases: TGCAGTGCTAGTAGAGCAGGTCTGGGGTCACTAGGCACAGATACGCAGTATTTT. Its protein product is CSASRAGLGSLGTDTQYF.

This clone was observed once. Compared with germline, one end of the junction differs, possibly owing to a read error. The same CDR3 arises from other DNA sequences in this sample as well. This rearrangement joins TRBV11-2 to TRBJ2-7; 10 bases line up with TRBD2. Looked up from germline, CDR1 is SGHAT and CDR2 is FQNNGV. This CDR3 contains 15 residues. CDR3 bases: TGTGCCAGTAGCTTTGGACTAGCGGTGATCTACGAGCAGTACTTC. Translated, it gives CASSFGLAVIYEQYF.

V and J are TRBV4-1 and TRBJ1-4; D possibly corresponds to TRBD1 (5 bases). The germline gives CDR1 MGHRA, CDR2 YSYEKL. The CDR3 spans 16 residues. V was pared by 1 base and J by 3 bases, with 12 bases between. The CDR3 region has the DNA TGCGCCAGCAGCCAAGGACCAAGCAGGGCTAATGAAAAACTGTTTTTT. This translates into CASSQGPSRANEKLFF.

This chain uses TRBV2 with TRBJ2-7; 7 nucleotides align to TRBD1. CDR1 is SNHLY and CDR2 is FYNNEI in the germline V gene. The CDR3 sequence is 14 residues long. Losses at the gene ends were 8 bases for V and 0 bases for J; bases not matched to a gene: 7. This CDR3 reads CASRRQGSSYEQYF. CDR3 nucleotide sequence: TGTGCCAGCCGACGACAGGGAAGCTCCTACGAGCAGTACTTC.

The chain recombines TRBV10-3 with TRBJ1-3; 9 bases match TRBD1. Germline lookup yields CDR1 ENHRY and CDR2 SYGVKD. The CDR3 consists of 16 residues. The V segment lost 4 bases and the J segment 3 bases; nucleotides outside the gene matches: 7. The CDR3 DNA is TGTGCCATCAGTGCACAGGGGGCGCGAGGTGGAAACACCATATATTTT. This translates into CAISAQGARGGNTIYF.

The chain is built from TRBV3-1 (or the pseudogene TRBV3-2) and TRBJ2-1, with TRBD2 identical over 7 bases. From germline, CDR1 is LGHDT and CDR2 YNNKEL (reference sequence). The CDR3 is 17 amino acids. J was trimmed by 2 bases and V by 5 bases; bases with no gene match: 12. The CDR3 protein is CASSAPRAGVTYNEQFF. The CDR3 DNA reads TGTGCCAGCAGCGCCCCTAGGGCGGGGGTGACCTACAATGAGCAGTTCTTC.

A word on this clone: This CDR3 is also generated by other DNA sequences in the sample. This chain links TRBV7-9 with TRBJ1-1; D remains unclear. Per the germline V gene, CDR1 is SEHNR and CDR2 is FQNEAQ (reference sequence). Trimming left V 6 bases short and J 0 bases short, with 8 bases between. The length of the CDR3 is 13 residues. CDR3 residues: CASSSTLNTEAFF. CDR3 nucleotide sequence: TGTGCCAGCAGTTCAACATTGAACACTGAAGCTTTCTTT.

In its sample, this clone was seen a few times. This chain links TRBV3-1 (or the pseudogene TRBV3-2) with TRBJ1-2, with 8 nucleotides matching TRBD1. Trimming cost V 5 bases and J 4 bases; bases outside gene matches: 3. Germline values: CDR1 LGHDT, CDR2 YNNKEL (reference sequence). The CDR3 has 13 amino acids. CDR3 coding DNA: TGTGCCAGCAGCGCAGGGGGCCTCTATGGCTACACCTTC. This translates into CASSAGGLYGYTF.